The 13 T cell receptor beta chains below all came from one sample that was sequenced in a study of T cell repertoires in cytomegalovirus infection. TCRdb redid the calling of the reads with MiXCR, one entry per CDR3 protein. The sample shows almost 500,000 distinct CDR3 sequences, roughly 10% of them seen only once. Sample: PBMCs. These receptors were obtained from a human donor in good health (CMV status not recorded). Some clones in this sample may be carry-over from other donors' samples.

This clonotype was detected many times. V and J are TRBV5-4 and TRBJ2-2; 7 nucleotides line up with TRBD1. Germline-derived CDR1 and CDR2 are SGHNT and YYREEE (reference sequence). The CDR3 is made up of 15 amino acids. Trimming at V came to 4 bases and at J to 1 base, leaving 4 bases not matched to a gene. The CDR3 sequence is CASSQRDRNTGELFF. Here the CDR3 DNA reads TGTGCCAGCAGCCAACGGGACAGGAACACCGGGGAGCTGTTTTTT.

This clonotype showed up just a few times. The chain couples TRBV14 to TRBJ2-7; D uncertain. Germline V CDR1 and CDR2: SGHDN, FVKESK. The V end was cut by 1 base, the J end by 0 bases, with 16 bases between. This CDR3 is 17 amino acids long. CDR3 coding DNA: TGTGCCAGCAGCCAAGGTAACGGGTTTATCAGCTCCTACGAGCAGTACTTC. It is translated as CASSQGNGFISSYEQYF. Full variable domain (rest looked up from reference TRBV14 and TRBJ2-7): EAGVTQFPSHSVIEKGQTVTLRCDPISGHDNLYWYRRVMGKEIKFLLHFVKESKQDESGMPNNRFLAERTGGTYSTLKVQPAELEDSGVYFCASSQGNGFISSYEQYFGPGTRLTVT.

In its sample, this clonotype was seen a few times. This chain uses TRBV7-2 with TRBJ1-4; D may be TRBD1 (6 bases). The CDR3 totals 14 residues. The germline V gene encodes CDR1 SGHTA and CDR2 FQGNSA. V lost 0 bases and J lost 15, with 17 bases in between. For the CDR3, the DNA is TGTGCCAGCAGCTTAGCGGGTACACCGGAGGGGGTGTTTTTT. Protein sequence: CASSLAGTPEGVFF.

This clonotype was seen many times. The V call is TRBV20-1, the J call TRBJ2-5, with 8 bases matching TRBD2. The germline CDR1 and CDR2 sequences are DFQATT and SNEGSKA (reference sequence). V was clipped by 6 bases and J by 4 bases; unmatched bases: 16. The CDR3 totals 16 residues. The CDR3 is CSATPRGSGALETQYF. The DNA for the CDR3 is TGCAGTGCCACCCCACGGGGTAGCGGGGCTTTAGAGACCCAGTACTTC.

This clonotype was seen repeatedly, ten times or more. The chain employs TRBV7-3 and TRBJ2-2; 14 nucleotides align to TRBD2. Germline trimming cut 5 bases from V and 4 bases from J; bases unmatched to any gene: 6. Germline lookup yields CDR1 SGHTA and CDR2 FQGTGA. There are 17 residues in the CDR3. This CDR3 reads CASSRGTSGSITGELFF. DNA for the CDR3: TGTGCCAGCAGCCGCGGGACTAGCGGGAGTATCACCGGGGAGCTGTTTTTT.

This clonotype was detected many times. The chain recombines TRBV7-6 with TRBJ1-4, with unresolved D. CDR3 length: 16 amino acids. V dropped 2 bases and J dropped 5 bases, with 15 bases sitting between them. Germline CDR1 and CDR2: SGHVS and FNYEAQ. CDR3 loop: CASSLNTPGGNEKLFF. The CDR3 DNA reads as TGTGCCAGCAGCTTAAACACACCGGGAGGGAATGAAAAACTGTTTTTT.

This chain joins TRBV20-1 and TRBJ2-4; D is perhaps TRBD2 (6 bases). The V and J ends lost 6 bases and 8 bases respectively, with 17 bases between them. This CDR3 is 13 amino acids long. Germline V gene sequence: CDR1 DFQATT, CDR2 SNEGSKA (reference sequence). The CDR3, as DNA: TGCAGTGCAACCGGGACTCCCTGGGACATTCAGTACTTC. Encoded protein: CSATGTPWDIQYF.

This clonotype has at least ten counts. This chain joins TRBV23-1 and TRBJ2-2; 12 bases map to TRBD2. TRBV23-1 is an ORF for which the function is uncertain. CDR3 length equals 21 residues. V dropped 3 bases and J dropped 1; count of bases not matched to a gene: 15. The CDR3 DNA reads TGCGCCAGCAGTCACCCCGACCTAGCGGGAGGGTACCGAGGGAACACCGGGGAGCTGTTTTTT. Protein product: CASSHPDLAGGYRGNTGELFF.

The chain couples TRBV7-6 to TRBJ2-1; 13 bases agree with TRBD2. Germline values: CDR1 SGHVS, CDR2 FNYEAQ. The CDR3 runs 16 residues. With 5 bases clipped from V and 5 bases from J, the junction kept 6 bases outside the gene matches. In DNA form, the CDR3 reads TGTGCCAGCAGCCCCCGGACTAGCGGGGGCCACAATGAGCAGTTCTTC. Translation gives CASSPRTSGGHNEQFF.

This clonotype was observed many times. As DNA, the CDR3 is TGTGCCAGCAGCTACGGACAGGGCGCAGATACGCAGTATTTT. This encodes CASSYGQGADTQYF. This sequence joins TRBV28 and TRBJ2-3; 8 positions agree with TRBD1. CDR1 is MDHEN, CDR2 SYDVKM, per germline. This CDR3 comprises 14 residues. Unmatched junction bases numbered 6, after V lost 6 bases and J lost 4 bases.

There are many counts of this clonotype. The rearrangement links TRBV7-8 to TRBJ2-3, with TRBD2 matching over 13 bases. Germline values: CDR1 SGHVS, CDR2 FQNEAQ. J gave up 1 base and V 2 bases, and 15 bases lay outside the gene matches. This CDR3 is built from 21 residues. DNA for the CDR3: TGTGCCAGCAGCTTATCTTTGCGTTGGACTAGCGGGAGCGGAGGCACAGATACGCAGTATTTT. It is translated as CASSLSLRWTSGSGGTDTQYF.

The chain links TRBV19 to TRBJ2-1; either TRBD1 or TRBD2 may supply D (5 bases each). The CDR3 loop spans 16 amino acids. Per the germline V gene, CDR1 is LNHDA and CDR2 is SQIVND (reference sequence). V was cut by 3 bases and J by 6 bases, with 18 bases left in between. The CDR3 loop is CASSIKGTPPLNEQFF. The CDR3 bases are TGTGCCAGTAGTATTAAAGGGACCCCTCCACTCAATGAGCAGTTCTTC.

The rearrangement joins TRBV28 to TRBJ2-5; D remains unclear. Deletions cut 5 bases from V and 2 bases from J, with 21 bases between. CDR1 and CDR2 (germline): MDHEN, SYDVKM. The CDR3 totals 17 residues. The CDR3 DNA follows: TGTGCCAGCAGTGGATTGGGTGTCAGTAGGCATCAAGAGACCCAGTACTTC. It is translated as CASSGLGVSRHQETQYF. The whole variable domain, remainder taken from reference TRBV28 and TRBJ2-5, is DVKVTQSSRYLVKRTGEKVFLECVQDMDHENMFWYRQDPGLGLRLIYFSYDVKMKEKGDIPEGYSVSREKKERFSLILESASTNQTSMYLCASSGLGVSRHQETQYFGPGTRLLVL.